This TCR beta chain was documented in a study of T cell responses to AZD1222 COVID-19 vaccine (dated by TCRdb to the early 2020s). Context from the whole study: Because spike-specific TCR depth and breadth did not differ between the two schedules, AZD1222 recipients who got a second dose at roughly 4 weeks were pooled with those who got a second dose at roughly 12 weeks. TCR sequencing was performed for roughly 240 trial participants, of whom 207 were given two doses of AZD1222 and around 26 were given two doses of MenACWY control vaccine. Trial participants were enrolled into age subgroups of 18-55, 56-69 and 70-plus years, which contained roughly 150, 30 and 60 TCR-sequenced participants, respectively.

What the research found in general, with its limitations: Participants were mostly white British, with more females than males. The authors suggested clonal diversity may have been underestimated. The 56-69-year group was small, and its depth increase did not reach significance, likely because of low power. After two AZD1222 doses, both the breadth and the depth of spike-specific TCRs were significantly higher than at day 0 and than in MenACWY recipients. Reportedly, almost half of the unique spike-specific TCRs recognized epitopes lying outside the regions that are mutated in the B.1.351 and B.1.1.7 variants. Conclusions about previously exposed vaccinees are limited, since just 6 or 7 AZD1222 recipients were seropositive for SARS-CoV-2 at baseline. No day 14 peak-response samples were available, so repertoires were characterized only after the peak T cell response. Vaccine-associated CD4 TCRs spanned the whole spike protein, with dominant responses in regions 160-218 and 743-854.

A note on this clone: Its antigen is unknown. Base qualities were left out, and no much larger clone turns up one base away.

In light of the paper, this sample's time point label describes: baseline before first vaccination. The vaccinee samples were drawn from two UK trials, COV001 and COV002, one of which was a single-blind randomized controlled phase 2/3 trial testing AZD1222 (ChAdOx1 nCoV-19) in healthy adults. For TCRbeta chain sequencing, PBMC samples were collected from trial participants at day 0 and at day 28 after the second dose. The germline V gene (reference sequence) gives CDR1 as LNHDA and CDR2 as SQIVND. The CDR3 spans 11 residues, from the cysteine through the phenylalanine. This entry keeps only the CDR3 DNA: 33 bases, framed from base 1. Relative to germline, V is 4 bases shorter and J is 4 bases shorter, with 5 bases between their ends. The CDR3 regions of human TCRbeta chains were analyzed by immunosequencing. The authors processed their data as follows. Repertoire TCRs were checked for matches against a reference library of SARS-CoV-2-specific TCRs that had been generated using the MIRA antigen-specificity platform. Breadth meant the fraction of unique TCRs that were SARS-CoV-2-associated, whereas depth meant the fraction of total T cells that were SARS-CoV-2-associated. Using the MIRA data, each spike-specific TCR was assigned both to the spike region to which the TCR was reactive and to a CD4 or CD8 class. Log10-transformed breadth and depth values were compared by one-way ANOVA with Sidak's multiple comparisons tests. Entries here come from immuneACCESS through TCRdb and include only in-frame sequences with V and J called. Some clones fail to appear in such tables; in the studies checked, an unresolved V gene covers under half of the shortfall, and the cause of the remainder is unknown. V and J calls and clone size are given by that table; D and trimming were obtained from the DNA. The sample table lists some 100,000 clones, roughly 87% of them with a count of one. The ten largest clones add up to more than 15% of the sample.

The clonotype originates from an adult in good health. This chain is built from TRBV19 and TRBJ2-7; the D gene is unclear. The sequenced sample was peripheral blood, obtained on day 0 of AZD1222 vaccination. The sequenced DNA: TGTGCCAGTAGTACGGAGTACGAGCAGTACTTC. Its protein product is CASSTEYEQYF.